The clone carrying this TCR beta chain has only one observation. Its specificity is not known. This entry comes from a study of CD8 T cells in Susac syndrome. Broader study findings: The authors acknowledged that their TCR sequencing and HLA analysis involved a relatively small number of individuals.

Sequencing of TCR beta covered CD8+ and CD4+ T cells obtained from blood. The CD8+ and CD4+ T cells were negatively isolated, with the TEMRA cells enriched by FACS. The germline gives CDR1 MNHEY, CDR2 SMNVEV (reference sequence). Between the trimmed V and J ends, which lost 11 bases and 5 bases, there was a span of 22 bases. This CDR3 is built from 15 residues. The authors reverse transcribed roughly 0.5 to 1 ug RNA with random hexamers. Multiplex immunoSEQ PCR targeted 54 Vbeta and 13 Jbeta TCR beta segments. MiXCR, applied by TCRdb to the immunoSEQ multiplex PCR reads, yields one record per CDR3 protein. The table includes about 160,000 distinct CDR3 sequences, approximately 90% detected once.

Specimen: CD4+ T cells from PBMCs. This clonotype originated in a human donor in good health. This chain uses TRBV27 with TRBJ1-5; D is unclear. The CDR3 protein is CALKPPKGLYQPQHF. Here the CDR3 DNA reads TGTGCCCTTAAACCACCCAAGGGCCTCTATCAGCCCCAGCATTTT.